The clone carrying this TCR beta chain came up a few times. Its antigen is currently unknown. This CDR3 is built from 14 residues. V lost 7 bases, J lost 6 bases, and 18 bases lay in between. This sample is part of a study of T cell repertoires in cytomegalovirus infection. Study information: CMV epitopes used comprised recently identified HLA-C-restricted ones and well-studied HLA-B-restricted ones. Signatures in public TCR beta sequences pointed to both CMV infection and matching HLA type. Study-wide results and caveats: Predominance within the ex vivo response was attributable to HLA-C-restricted CMV-specific TCR beta clonotypes. Carriers of CMV plus the relevant HLA were identified by cumulative public TCR beta family frequency.

TCRdb redid the calling of the reads with MiXCR, one entry per CDR3 protein. Of 450,000 to 650,000 distinct CDR3 sequences in the sample, almost 40% were seen once. This chain uses TRBV12-3 or TRBV12-4 with TRBJ1-1; the D gene is possibly TRBD1 (6 bases). This sample comprised cultured PBMCs, obtained from culture after CMV antigen stimulation. The source of this sequence is a human donor in good health (CMV status not recorded). Some clones in this sample may be carry-over from other donors' samples. The CDR3 is CASNPGGPGAEAFF. CDR3 nucleotide sequence: TGTGCCAGCAATCCCGGGGGGCCAGGCGCTGAAGCTTTCTTT.